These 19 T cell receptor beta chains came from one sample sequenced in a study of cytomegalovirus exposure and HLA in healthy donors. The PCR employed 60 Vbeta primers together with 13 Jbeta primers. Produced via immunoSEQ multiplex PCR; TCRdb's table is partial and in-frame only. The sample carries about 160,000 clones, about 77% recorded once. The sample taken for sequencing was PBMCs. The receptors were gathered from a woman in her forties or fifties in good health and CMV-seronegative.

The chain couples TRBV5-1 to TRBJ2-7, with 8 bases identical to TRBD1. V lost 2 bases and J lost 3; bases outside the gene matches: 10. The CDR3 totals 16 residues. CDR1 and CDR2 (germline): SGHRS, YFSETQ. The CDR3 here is CASSFFRSGGFYEQYF. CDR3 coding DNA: TGCGCCAGCAGCTTTTTTAGGTCAGGGGGCTTCTACGAGCAGTACTTC. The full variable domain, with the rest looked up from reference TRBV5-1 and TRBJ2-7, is KAGVTQTPRYLIKTRGQQVTLSCSPISGHRSVSWYQQTPGQGLQFLFEYFSETQRNKGNFPGRFSGRQFSNSRSEMNVSTLELGDSALYLCASSFFRSGGFYEQYFGPGTRLTVT.

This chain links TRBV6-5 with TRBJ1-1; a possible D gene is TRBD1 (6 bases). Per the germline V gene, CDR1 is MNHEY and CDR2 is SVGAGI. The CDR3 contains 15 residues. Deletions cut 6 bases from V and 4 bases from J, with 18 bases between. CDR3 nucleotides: TGTGCCAGCAGAACACAGGGTTCCCTGGGCACTGAAGCTTTCTTT. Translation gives CASRTQGSLGTEAFF.

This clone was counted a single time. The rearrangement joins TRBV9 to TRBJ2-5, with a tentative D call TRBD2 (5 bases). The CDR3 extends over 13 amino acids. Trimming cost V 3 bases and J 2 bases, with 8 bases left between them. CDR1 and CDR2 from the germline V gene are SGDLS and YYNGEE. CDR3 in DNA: TGTGCCAGCAGCGCCAGCGGTCAAGAGACCCAGTACTTC. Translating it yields CASSASGQETQYF.

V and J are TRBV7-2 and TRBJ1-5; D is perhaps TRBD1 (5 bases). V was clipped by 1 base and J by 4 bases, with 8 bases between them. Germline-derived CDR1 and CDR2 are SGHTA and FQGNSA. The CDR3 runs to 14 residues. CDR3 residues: CASSLEQGNQPQHF. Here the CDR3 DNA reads TGTGCCAGCAGCTTAGAGCAGGGTAATCAGCCCCAGCATTTT.

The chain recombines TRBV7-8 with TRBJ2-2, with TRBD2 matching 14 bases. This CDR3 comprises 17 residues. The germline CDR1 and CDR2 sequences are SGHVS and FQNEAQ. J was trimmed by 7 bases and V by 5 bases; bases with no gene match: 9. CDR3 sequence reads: CASSPRGLAGDHGELFF. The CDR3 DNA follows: TGTGCCAGCAGCCCACGGGGACTAGCGGGAGATCACGGGGAGCTGTTTTTT.

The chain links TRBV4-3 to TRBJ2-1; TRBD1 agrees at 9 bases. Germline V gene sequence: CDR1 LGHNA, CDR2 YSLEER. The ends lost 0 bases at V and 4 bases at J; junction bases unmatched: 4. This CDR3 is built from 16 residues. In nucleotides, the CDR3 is TGCGCCAGCAGCCAAGACGAGGACAGGGGATACAATGAGCAGTTCTTC. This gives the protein CASSQDEDRGYNEQFF.

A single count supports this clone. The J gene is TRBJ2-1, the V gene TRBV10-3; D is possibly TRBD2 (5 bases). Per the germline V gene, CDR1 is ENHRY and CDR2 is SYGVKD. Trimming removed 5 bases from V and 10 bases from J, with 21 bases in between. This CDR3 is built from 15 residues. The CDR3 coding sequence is TGTGCCATCAGTCCCTTCGGGAAGTCGGGAAGCGAGCAGTTCTTC. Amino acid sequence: CAISPFGKSGSEQFF.

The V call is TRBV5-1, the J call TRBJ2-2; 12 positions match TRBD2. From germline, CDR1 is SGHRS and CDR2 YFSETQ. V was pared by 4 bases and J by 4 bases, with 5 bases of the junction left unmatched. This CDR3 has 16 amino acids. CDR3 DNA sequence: TGCGCCAGCAGCCGTAGACTAGCGGGAGTCACCGGGGAGCTGTTTTTT. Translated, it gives CASSRRLAGVTGELFF.

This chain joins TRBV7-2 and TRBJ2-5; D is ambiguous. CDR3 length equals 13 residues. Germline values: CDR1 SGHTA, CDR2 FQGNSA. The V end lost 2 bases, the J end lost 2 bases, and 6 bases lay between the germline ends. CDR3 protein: CASSLSEQETQYF. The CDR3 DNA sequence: TGTGCCAGCAGCTTATCCGAGCAAGAGACCCAGTACTTC.

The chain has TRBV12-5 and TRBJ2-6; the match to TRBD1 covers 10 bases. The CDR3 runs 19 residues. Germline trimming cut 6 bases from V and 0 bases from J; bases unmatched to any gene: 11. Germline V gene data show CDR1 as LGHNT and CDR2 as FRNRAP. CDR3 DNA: TGTGCTAGTGGCCCCTCCCGGGACAGGGGATTCTCTGGGGCCAACGTCCTGACTTTC. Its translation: CASGPSRDRGFSGANVLTF.

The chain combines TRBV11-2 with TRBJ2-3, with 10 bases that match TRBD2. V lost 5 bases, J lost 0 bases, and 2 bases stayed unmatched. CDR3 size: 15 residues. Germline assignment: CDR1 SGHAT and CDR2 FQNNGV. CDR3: CASSRTSGSTDTQYF. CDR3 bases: TGTGCCAGCAGCCGGACTAGCGGAAGCACAGATACGCAGTATTTT.

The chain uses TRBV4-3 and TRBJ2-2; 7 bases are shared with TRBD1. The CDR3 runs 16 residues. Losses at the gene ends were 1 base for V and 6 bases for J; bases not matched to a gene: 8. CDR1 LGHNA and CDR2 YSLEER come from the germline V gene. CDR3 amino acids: CASSQGTGSYAGELFF. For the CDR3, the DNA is TGCGCCAGCAGCCAAGGGACAGGAAGTTATGCCGGGGAGCTGTTTTTT.

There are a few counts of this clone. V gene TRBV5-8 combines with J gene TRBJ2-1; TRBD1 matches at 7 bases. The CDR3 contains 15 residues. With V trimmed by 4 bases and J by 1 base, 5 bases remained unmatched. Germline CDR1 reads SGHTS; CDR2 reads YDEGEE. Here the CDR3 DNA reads TGTGCCAGCAGCCATACAGGGGAATCCTACAATGAGCAGTTCTTC. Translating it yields CASSHTGESYNEQFF.

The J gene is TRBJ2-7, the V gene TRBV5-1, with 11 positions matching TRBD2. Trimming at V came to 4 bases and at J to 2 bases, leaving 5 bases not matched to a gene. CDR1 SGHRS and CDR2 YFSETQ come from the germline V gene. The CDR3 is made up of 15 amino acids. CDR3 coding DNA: TGCGCCAGCAGCAGAGCGGGACTAGCGGCCTACGAGCAGTACTTC. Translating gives CASSRAGLAAYEQYF.

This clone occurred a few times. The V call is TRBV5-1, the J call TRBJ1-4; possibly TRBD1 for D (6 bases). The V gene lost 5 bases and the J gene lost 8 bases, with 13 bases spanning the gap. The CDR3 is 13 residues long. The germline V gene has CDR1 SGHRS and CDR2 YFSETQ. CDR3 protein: CASSLQGSEKLFF. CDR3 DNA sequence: TGCGCCAGCAGTCTACAGGGAAGCGAAAAACTGTTTTTT. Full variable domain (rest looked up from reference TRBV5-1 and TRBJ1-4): KAGVTQTPRYLIKTRGQQVTLSCSPISGHRSVSWYQQTPGQGLQFLFEYFSETQRNKGNFPGRFSGRQFSNSRSEMNVSTLELGDSALYLCASSLQGSEKLFFGSGTQLSVL.

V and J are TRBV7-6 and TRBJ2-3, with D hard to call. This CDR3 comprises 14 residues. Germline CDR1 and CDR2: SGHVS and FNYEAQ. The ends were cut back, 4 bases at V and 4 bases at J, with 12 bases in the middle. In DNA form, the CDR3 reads TGTGCCAGCAGCTCACGGAGACGATCAGATACGCAGTATTTT. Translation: CASSSRRRSDTQYF. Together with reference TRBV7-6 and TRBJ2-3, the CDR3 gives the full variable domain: GAGVSQSPRYKVTKRGQDVALRCDPISGHVSLYWYRQALGQGPEFLTYFNYEAQQDKSGLPNDRFSAERPEGSISTLTIQRTEQRDSAMYRCASSSRRRSDTQYFGPGTRLTVL.

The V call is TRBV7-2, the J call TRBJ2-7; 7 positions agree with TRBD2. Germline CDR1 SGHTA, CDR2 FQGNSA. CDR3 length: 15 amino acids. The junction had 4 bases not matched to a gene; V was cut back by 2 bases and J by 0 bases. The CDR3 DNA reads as TGTGCCAGCAGCTTAAGCGGGAAGTTCTCCTACGAGCAGTACTTC. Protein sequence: CASSLSGKFSYEQYF. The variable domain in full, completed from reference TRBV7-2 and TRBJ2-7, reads GAGVSQSPSNKVTEKGKDVELRCDPISGHTALYWYRQSLGQGLEFLIYFQGNSAPDKSGLPSDRFSAERTGGSVSTLTIQRTQQEDSAVYLCASSLSGKFSYEQYFGPGTRLTVT.

The CDR3 loop is CASSEVTITKRHSYEQYF. The CDR3 DNA sequence: TGTGCCAGCAGTGAGGTGACGATAACCAAAAGACACTCCTACGAGCAGTACTTC. The chain links TRBV2 to TRBJ2-7, with D unresolved. The CDR3 is 18 residues long. Germline loops: CDR1 SNHLY, CDR2 FYNNEI. Trimming took 3 bases from V and 0 from J, leaving 21 bases between them.

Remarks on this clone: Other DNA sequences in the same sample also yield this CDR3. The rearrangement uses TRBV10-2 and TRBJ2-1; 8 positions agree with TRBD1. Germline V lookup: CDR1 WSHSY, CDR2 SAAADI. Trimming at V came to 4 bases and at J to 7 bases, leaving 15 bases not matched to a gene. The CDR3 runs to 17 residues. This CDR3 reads CASSVYISGTGLNEQFF. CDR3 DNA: TGCGCCAGCAGTGTATACATATCAGGGACAGGTCTGAATGAGCAGTTCTTC.